Listed below are T cell receptor beta chains from one sample, sequenced in a study of early T cells in non-severe SARS-CoV-2 infection. TCRdb processed the 5' RACE reads anew with MiXCR; each CDR3 protein has one entry. This table has approximately 97,000 distinct CDR3 sequences, around 14% appearing once. Input material: whole blood. These receptors were taken from an adult who was a healthcare worker with PCR-confirmed SARS-CoV-2 infection or an uninfected control (not recorded which). The CDR3 runs from the conserved cysteine through the conserved F or W. Each record gives: D gene, V gene, clone size, CDR3 length, J gene, CDR3 protein, CDR3 DNA. D genes are given only for firm matches. Expanded clones are given a class, and other clones once, few, many or no size at all.

.	TRBV3-1	few	11	TRBJ2-7	CASSQYYEQYF	TGTGCCAGCAGCCAATATTACGAGCAGTACTTC
.	TRBV2	many	13	TRBJ2-2	CASRGDIAGELFF	TGTGCCAGCAGGGGGGACATTGCCGGGGAGCTGTTTTTT
TRBD2	TRBV20-1	many	13	TRBJ2-1	CSFRASGINEQFF	TGCAGCTTTCGGGCTAGCGGGATCAATGAGCAGTTCTTC
.	TRBV27	many	14	TRBJ1-3	CASSLSSGGNTIYF	TGTGCCAGCAGTTTATCGAGCGGGGGAAACACCATATATTTT
.	TRBV6-2/TRBV6-3	many	14	TRBJ1-1	CASSPLRDTTEAFF	TGTGCCAGCAGTCCTCTAAGAGACACCACTGAAGCTTTCTTT
TRBD2	TRBV6-5	many	15	TRBJ2-1	CASRVRAGARNEQFF	TGTGCCAGCAGGGTTCGAGCGGGAGCTCGCAATGAGCAGTTCTTC
.	TRBV6-2/TRBV6-3	.	13	TRBJ2-1	CASRYGASYEQFF	TGTGCCAGCCGCTACGGTGCTAGTTATGAGCAGTTCTTC
TRBD2	TRBV12-3/TRBV12-4	few	17	TRBJ2-3	CASRPSQAGGYLDTQYF	TGTGCCAGCAGACCTTCCCAAGCGGGAGGGTATTTAGATACGCAGTATTTT
.	TRBV29-1	.	15	TRBJ2-3	CSVVGGIRRTDTQYF	TGCAGCGTTGTTGGGGGGATAAGGCGCACAGATACGCAGTATTTT
.	TRBV27	few	13	TRBJ2-1	CASSPHLQNEQFF	TGTGCCAGCAGTCCCCATCTTCAAAATGAGCAGTTCTTC
TRBD2	TRBV12-3/TRBV12-4	.	18	TRBJ2-3	CASSSQKIAGAVVDTQYF	TGTGCCAGCAGCTCGCAGAAGATAGCGGGAGCGGTGGTAGATACGCAGTATTTT
.	TRBV21-1	.	15	TRBJ2-7	CASSVGTESSYEQYF	TGTGCCAGCAGCGTAGGGACAGAAAGCTCCTACGAGCAGTACTTC
.	TRBV6-2/TRBV6-3	.	15	TRBJ2-7	CASSYSGQGNLEQYF	TGTGCCAGCAGTTACTCCGGGCAGGGTAACCTCGAGCAGTACTTC
.	TRBV6-5	.	13	TRBJ1-2	CASIERGSAGYTF	TGTGCCAGCATCGAGAGGGGGTCCGCTGGCTACACCTTC
.	TRBV5-8	.	15	TRBJ1-5	CASSLSGRGNQPQHF	TGTGCCAGCAGCTTAAGTGGTAGGGGCAATCAGCCCCAGCATTTT
TRBD1	TRBV6-1	few	13	TRBJ1-5	CASTRDRDQPQHF	TGTGCCAGCACCCGGGACAGGGATCAGCCCCAGCATTTT
.	TRBV3-1	many	16	TRBJ2-3	CASSPPRDHRTDTQYF	TGTGCCAGCAGTCCTCCCCGGGACCACCGCACAGATACGCAGTATTTT
.	TRBV28	.	15	TRBJ1-1	CASSFRTILGTEAFF	TGTGCCAGCAGTTTCCGTACCATACTTGGCACTGAAGCTTTCTTT
.	TRBV20-1	.	15	TRBJ2-5	CSVSTGGATKETQYF	TGCAGTGTCTCGACTGGTGGGGCGACAAAAGAGACCCAGTACTTC
.	TRBV5-1	few	13	TRBJ1-6	CASSLRTDSPLHF	TGCGCCAGCAGCTTGCGGACGGATTCACCCCTCCACTTT
.	TRBV21-1	.	17	TRBJ2-3	CASSKAVAGGPEDTQYF	TGTGCCAGCAGCAAAGCAGTAGCGGGAGGGCCGGAAGATACGCAGTATTTT
.	TRBV11-2	many	13	TRBJ2-3	CASSLTVGDTQYF	TGTGCCAGCAGCTTGACGGTCGGGGATACGCAGTATTTT
.	TRBV6-6	.	14	TRBJ2-7	CASSYRAGYYEQYF	TGTGCCAGCAGTTACCGTGCGGGATACTACGAGCAGTACTTC
.	TRBV5-1	many	13	TRBJ2-5	CASSLGPQETQYF	TGCGCCAGCAGCTTGGGACCCCAAGAGACCCAGTACTTC
.	TRBV6-2/TRBV6-3	many	15	TRBJ2-1	CATEGKGGTYNEQFF	TGTGCCACCGAAGGAAAAGGGGGAACCTACAATGAGCAGTTCTTC
.	TRBV7-9	many	13	TRBJ2-1	CASKLTVNNEQFF	TGTGCCAGCAAACTGACAGTCAACAATGAGCAGTTCTTC
TRBD1	TRBV6-1	many	15	TRBJ2-7	CASSIPGQGTYEQYF	TGTGCCAGCAGCATACCGGGACAGGGAACCTACGAGCAGTACTTC
TRBD2	TRBV29-1	few	15	TRBJ2-1	CSVLQASGSLYEQFF	TGCAGCGTACTACAGGCTAGCGGGAGTCTATATGAGCAGTTCTTC